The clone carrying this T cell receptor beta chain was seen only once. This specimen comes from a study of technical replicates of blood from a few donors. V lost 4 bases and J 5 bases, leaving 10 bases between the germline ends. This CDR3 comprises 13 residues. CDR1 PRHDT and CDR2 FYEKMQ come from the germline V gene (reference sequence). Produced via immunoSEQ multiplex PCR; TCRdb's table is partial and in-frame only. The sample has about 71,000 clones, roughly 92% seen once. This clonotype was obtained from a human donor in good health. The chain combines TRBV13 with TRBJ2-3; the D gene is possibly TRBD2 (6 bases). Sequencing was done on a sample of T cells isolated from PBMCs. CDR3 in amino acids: CASSSTRVDTQYF. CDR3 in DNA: TGTGCCAGCAGCTCGACTAGGGTAGATACGCAGTATTTT.